These 21 T cell receptor beta chains originate from one sample sequenced in a study of regulatory T cells in long-lasting Graves disease. Building of the TCR beta libraries involved iRepertoire HTBI primers and Arm-PCR of CDR3 regions. TCRdb analysed the multiplex PCR reads with MiXCR anew, one entry per CDR3 protein. The sample shows about 440,000 distinct CDR3 sequences, just under 15% of them seen only once. Regarding time point: newly diagnosed GD, antithyroid drugs for less than 3 months. The TCR library was made from RNA extracted from PBMCs. The sample also formed part of further work on T cells in Graves' hyperthyroidism and ophthalmopathy.

This sample comprised peripheral blood mononuclear cells (PBMCs), obtained at new diagnosis, from a patient treated with antithyroid drugs. The receptors here all came from a woman in her thirties with Graves disease.

The chain recombines TRBV25-1 with TRBJ2-4; D perhaps matches TRBD1 (7 bases). Germline V gene sequence: CDR1 MGHDK, CDR2 SYGVNS. CDR3 length equals 11 residues. Between the trimmed V and J ends, which lost 6 bases and 14 bases, there was a span of 14 bases. CDR3 sequence reads: CASRIDREEYF. In DNA form, the CDR3 reads TGTGCCAGCAGGATCGACAGGGAGGAGTACTTC. The full variable domain, in which reference TRBV25-1 and TRBJ2-4 provide the parts outside the CDR3, is EADIYQTPRYLVIGTGKKITLECSQTMGHDKMYWYQQDPGMELHLIHYSYGVNSTEKGDLSSESTVSRIRTEHFPLTLESARPSHTSQYLCASRIDREEYFGAGTRLSVL.

This clonotype showed up many times. The V call is TRBV20-1, the J call TRBJ2-3; no firm D call. V gave up 7 bases and J gave up 0 bases, with 11 bases separating them. The CDR3 is 13 residues long. The V gene's germline CDR1 is DFQATT and CDR2 SNEGSKA (reference sequence). The CDR3 sequence is CSVRLISTDTQYF. The CDR3 DNA reads TGCAGTGTAAGGCTTATTAGCACAGATACGCAGTATTTT.

This clonotype was picked up many times. The chain joins TRBV7-6 to TRBJ2-6; D tentatively fits TRBD1 or TRBD2 (5 bases each). V was pared by 5 bases and J by 4 bases, with 18 bases between. Germline V lookup: CDR1 SGHVS, CDR2 FNYEAQ. The CDR3 contains 17 residues. The CDR3 here is CASSPGTDVKGANVLTF. The DNA of the CDR3 is TGTGCCAGCAGCCCCGGGACGGACGTGAAAGGGGCCAACGTCCTGACTTTC. Together with reference TRBV7-6 and TRBJ2-6, the CDR3 gives the full variable domain: GAGVSQSPRYKVTKRGQDVALRCDPISGHVSLYWYRQALGQGPEFLTYFNYEAQQDKSGLPNDRFSAERPEGSISTLTIQRTEQRDSAMYRCASSPGTDVKGANVLTFGAGSRLTVL.

This clonotype was seen at least ten times. V is TRBV24-1 and J is TRBJ2-7; possibly TRBD1 or TRBD2 for D (6 bases each). The V end lost 9 bases, the J end lost 0 bases, and 17 bases lay between the germline ends. CDR1 and CDR2 from the germline V gene are KGHDR and SFDVKD. The CDR3 extends over 15 amino acids. CDR3 in DNA: TGTGCCACCCCGACGGGGGCATTCTACTCCTACGAGCAGTACTTC. This encodes CATPTGAFYSYEQYF.

Worth noting for this clonotype: One end of the junction varies from germline; a read error may be responsible. V usage is TRBV12-3 or TRBV12-4 and J usage is TRBJ1-1; D ambiguous. The CDR3 sequence is 13 residues long. The CDR3: CASSLEGYTEALF. The CDR3 DNA reads TGTGCCAGCAGTTTAGAAGGATACACTGAAGCTCTCTTT.

The V call is TRBV18, the J call TRBJ1-6, with D maybe TRBD1 (5 bases). Germline lookup yields CDR1 KGHSH and CDR2 LQKENI. CDR3 length equals 16 residues. V lost 0 bases and J lost 11, with 17 bases in between. The CDR3 here is CASSPPGGQGGTPLHF. CDR3 in DNA: TGTGCCAGCTCACCACCAGGAGGGCAGGGAGGGACACCCCTCCACTTT.

The chain joins TRBV10-2 to TRBJ2-7; D possibly matches TRBD1 or TRBD2 (6 bases each). Trimming cost V 8 bases and J 3 bases, with 20 bases left between them. This CDR3 has 15 amino acids. The germline V gene has CDR1 WSHSY and CDR2 SAAADI. The CDR3 DNA reads as TGCGCCAGCCTTCTGAAAGGGGGGATGGTCTACGAGCAGTACTTC. Its protein is CASLLKGGMVYEQYF.

The V call is TRBV20-1, the J call TRBJ2-5; 12 bases map to TRBD2. Per the germline V gene, CDR1 is DFQATT and CDR2 is SNEGSKA (reference sequence). The CDR3 extends over 14 amino acids. Trimming cost V 3 bases and J 4 bases; bases outside gene matches: 3. The CDR3 DNA reads as TGCAGTGCTAGTCCGGGACTAGCGGGAGAGACCCAGTACTTC. Its protein is CSASPGLAGETQYF.

A note on this clonotype: This likely reflects a read error, since a far larger clone is one base away. V is TRBV27 and J is TRBJ2-7, with D perhaps matching TRBD2 (5 bases). There are 18 residues in the CDR3. Germline V gene data show CDR1 as MNHEY and CDR2 as SMNVEV (reference sequence). V dropped 3 bases and J dropped 7 bases, with 28 bases sitting between them. CDR3 bases: TGTGCCAGCAGTTTGGCTAGCATAACCCTAGGGAGCTACAATGAGCAGTACTTC. This sequence encodes CASSLASITLGSYNEQYF.

The sample holds many counts of this clonotype. The chain carries TRBV7-6 and TRBJ2-5; D might be TRBD2 (5 bases). The germline V gene encodes CDR1 SGHVS and CDR2 FNYEAQ. This CDR3 comprises 12 residues. The V and J ends lost 5 bases and 2 bases respectively, with 6 bases between them. CDR3 sequence: CASSGSQETQYF. CDR3 DNA sequence: TGTGCCAGCAGCGGGAGTCAAGAGACCCAGTACTTC.

This clonotype was seen a few times. The J gene is TRBJ2-2, the V gene TRBV5-1, with D perhaps being TRBD1 or TRBD2 (5 bases each). This CDR3 is 14 amino acids long. V lost 4 bases and J lost 6, with 13 bases in between. Germline loops: CDR1 SGHRS, CDR2 YFSETQ. Here the CDR3 DNA reads TGCGCCAGCAGCCCGGGACCCGGGGCCGGGGAGCTGTTTTTT. This encodes CASSPGPGAGELFF.

The chain's CDR3 is CASSVSRELFF. The CDR3 DNA sequence: TGTGCCAGCAGCGTATCGAGGGAGCTGTTTTTT. The V call is TRBV9, the J call TRBJ2-2; D uncertain. V lost 1 base and J lost 9, with 4 bases in between. Per the germline V gene, CDR1 is SGDLS and CDR2 is YYNGEE. The CDR3 totals 11 residues.

This chain joins TRBV20-1 and TRBJ2-2, with D unclear. V gave up 0 bases and J gave up 5 bases, with 19 bases separating them. From germline, CDR1 is DFQATT and CDR2 SNEGSKA (reference sequence). The CDR3 sequence is 17 residues long. CDR3 amino acids: CSARDPRNPVGTGELFF. The CDR3 DNA sequence: TGCAGTGCTAGAGATCCCAGAAATCCTGTGGGGACCGGGGAGCTGTTTTTT.

Concerning this clonotype itself: A read error may be the cause here, since a much bigger clone is one base away. This chain joins TRBV24-1 and TRBJ1-2, with a weak D call TRBD1 (6 bases). There are 12 residues in the CDR3. Per germline, CDR1 KGHDR and CDR2 SFDVKD. The CDR3 is CATSETGYGYAF. For the CDR3, the DNA is TGTGCCACCAGTGAGACAGGCTATGGCTACGCCTTC.

At least ten counts were recorded for this clonotype. The CDR3 is CASSLIRDYEQYF. The CDR3 nucleotides are TGTGCCAGCAGCTTGATCCGGGACTACGAGCAGTACTTC. The gene calls are TRBV7-9 and TRBJ2-7, with D perhaps TRBD2 (5 bases). CDR3 size: 13 residues. Trimming took 3 bases from V and 3 from J, leaving 9 bases between them. Per the germline V gene, CDR1 is SEHNR and CDR2 is FQNEAQ (reference sequence).

Many counts were recorded for this clonotype. This chain uses TRBV12-3 or TRBV12-4 with TRBJ2-7; TRBD1 or TRBD2 may be the D gene (5 bases each). CDR3 length: 16 amino acids. Deletions cut 6 bases from V and 3 bases from J, with 21 bases between. The CDR3 protein is CASSRGDRSLYYEQYF. In DNA, the CDR3 is TGTGCCAGCAGCCGAGGGGACCGTTCATTATACTACGAGCAGTACTTC.

This clonotype appeared many times. The CDR3 DNA reads TGTGCCAGCAGTTCACAGGGATTAGACACCCTCCACTTT. This gives the protein CASSSQGLDTLHF. The V and J genes are TRBV27 and TRBJ1-6, with TRBD1 as a possible D gene (6 bases). CDR3 length: 13 amino acids. Germline CDR1 MNHEY, CDR2 SMNVEV (reference sequence). The germline V and J ends were trimmed by 4 bases and 14 bases, with 15 bases remaining between them.

In this sample, this clonotype turned up many times. The chain has TRBV30 and TRBJ1-1, with D possibly being TRBD1 (6 bases). The germline V gene encodes CDR1 GTSNPN and CDR2 SVGIG (reference sequence). The V gene lost 4 bases and the J gene lost 6 bases, with 9 bases spanning the gap. CDR3 size: 11 residues. The chain's CDR3 is CAWTRGAEAFF. The CDR3 nucleotides read TGTGCCTGGACCAGGGGAGCTGAAGCTTTCTTT.

This clonotype was picked up many times. The rearrangement joins TRBV2 to TRBJ2-3; D is undetermined. CDR1 and CDR2 from the germline V gene are SNHLY and FYNNEI. The CDR3 sequence is 15 residues long. V lost 1 base, J lost 0 bases, and 8 bases lay in between. The CDR3 region has the DNA TGTGCCAGCAGTGAAGGCGGTGCTAGCACAGATACGCAGTATTTT. It codes for CASSEGGASTDTQYF.

This clonotype occurred a few times. V gene TRBV18 combines with J gene TRBJ1-1, with D possibly TRBD1 on 5 matching bases. Germline assignment: CDR1 KGHSH and CDR2 LQKENI. The CDR3 consists of 14 residues. V gave up 3 bases and J gave up 1 base, with 9 bases separating them. The CDR3 bases are TGTGCCAGCTCACCCAGCGGACAGAACACTGAAGCTTTCTTT. This sequence encodes CASSPSGQNTEAFF.

The chain joins TRBV28 to TRBJ1-2, with 9 bases lining up with TRBD1. The CDR3 is made up of 13 amino acids. V lost 7 bases, J lost 8 bases, and 8 bases stayed unmatched. From germline, CDR1 is MDHEN and CDR2 SYDVKM. CDR3: CASMRDRVGGYTF. Written as DNA, the CDR3 is TGTGCCAGCATGAGGGACAGGGTAGGCGGCTACACCTTC.